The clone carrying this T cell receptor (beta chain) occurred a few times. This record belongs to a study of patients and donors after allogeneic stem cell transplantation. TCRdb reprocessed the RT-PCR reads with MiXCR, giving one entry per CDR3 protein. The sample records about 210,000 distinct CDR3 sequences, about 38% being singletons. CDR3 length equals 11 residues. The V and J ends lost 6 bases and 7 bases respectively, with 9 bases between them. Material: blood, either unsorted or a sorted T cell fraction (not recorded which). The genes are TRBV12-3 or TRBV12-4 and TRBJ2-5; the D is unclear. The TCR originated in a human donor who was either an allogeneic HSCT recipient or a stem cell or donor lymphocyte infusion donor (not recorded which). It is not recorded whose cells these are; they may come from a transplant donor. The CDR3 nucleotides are TGTGCCAGCAGCGCACGTGTGACCCAGTACTTC. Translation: CASSARVTQYF.